Given below is one T cell receptor beta chain in context. Losses at the gene ends were 8 bases for V and 2 bases for J; bases not matched to a gene: 11. The germline V gene encodes CDR1 SNHLY and CDR2 FYNNEI. The CDR3 is 16 residues long. The data stem from a study of control samples from healthy donors and cancer patients. Sequenced by immunoSEQ multiplex PCR; TCRdb stores in-frame clones only, minus some. The data contain 350,000 to 450,000 clones, around 90% of them singletons. Sequencing was done on a sample of PBMCs. The TCR comes from a man between 35 and 55 years old with head and neck cancer. The chain employs TRBV2 and TRBJ2-7; TRBD2 matches 11 bases. The CDR3 is CASFPTLAGETYEQYF. The DNA for the CDR3 is TGTGCCAGCTTCCCCACACTAGCGGGAGAAACCTACGAGCAGTACTTC.